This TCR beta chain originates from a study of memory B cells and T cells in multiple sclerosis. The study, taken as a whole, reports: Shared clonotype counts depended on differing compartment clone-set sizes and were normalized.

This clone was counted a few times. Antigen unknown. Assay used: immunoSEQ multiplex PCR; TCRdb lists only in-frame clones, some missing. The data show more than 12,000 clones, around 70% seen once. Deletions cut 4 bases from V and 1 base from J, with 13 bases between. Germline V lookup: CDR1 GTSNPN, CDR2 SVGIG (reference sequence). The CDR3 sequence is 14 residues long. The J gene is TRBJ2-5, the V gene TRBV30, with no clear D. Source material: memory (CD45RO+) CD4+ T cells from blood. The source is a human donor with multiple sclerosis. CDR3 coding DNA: TGTGCCTGGACCCCTCCCGGCGGCCAAGAGACCCAGTACTTC. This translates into CAWTPPGGQETQYF.